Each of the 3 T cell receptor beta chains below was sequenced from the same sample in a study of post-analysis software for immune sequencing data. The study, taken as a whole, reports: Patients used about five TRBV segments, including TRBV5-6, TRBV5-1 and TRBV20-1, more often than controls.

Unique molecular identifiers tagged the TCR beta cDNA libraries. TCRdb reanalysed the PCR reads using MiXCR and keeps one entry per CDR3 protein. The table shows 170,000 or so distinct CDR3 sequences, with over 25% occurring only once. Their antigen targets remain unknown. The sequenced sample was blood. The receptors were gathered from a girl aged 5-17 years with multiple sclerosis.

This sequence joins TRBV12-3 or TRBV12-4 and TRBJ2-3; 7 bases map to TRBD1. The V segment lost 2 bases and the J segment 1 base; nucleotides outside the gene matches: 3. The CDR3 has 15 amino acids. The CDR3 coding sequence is TGTGCCAGCAGTTTAAGGGGACAGCGCACAGATACGCAGTATTTT. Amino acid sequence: CASSLRGQRTDTQYF.

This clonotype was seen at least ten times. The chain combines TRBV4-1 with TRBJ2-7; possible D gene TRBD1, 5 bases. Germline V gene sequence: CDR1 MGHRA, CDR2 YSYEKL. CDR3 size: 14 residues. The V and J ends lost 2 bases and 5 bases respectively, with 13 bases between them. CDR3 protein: CASSQNDSPNEQYF. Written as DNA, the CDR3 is TGCGCCAGCAGCCAAAACGACAGTCCGAACGAGCAGTACTTC.

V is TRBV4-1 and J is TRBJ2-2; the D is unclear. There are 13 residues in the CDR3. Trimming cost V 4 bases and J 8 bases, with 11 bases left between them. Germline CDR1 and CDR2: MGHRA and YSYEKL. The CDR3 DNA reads TGCGCCAGCAGCCCTCTATCGGCGGGGGAGCTGTTTTTT. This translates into CASSPLSAGELFF.